The 20 T cell receptor beta chains presented below share a single source sample, sequenced in a study of identical twins. One entry per CDR3 protein results from TCRdb running MiXCR on the 5' RACE reads. Of 1,800,000 or so distinct CDR3 sequences in the sample, around 33% were seen once. Specimen: cord blood. Receptors originate from a newborn girl in good health.

In this sample, this clonotype turned up many times. This chain uses TRBV2 with TRBJ2-1, with D possibly matching TRBD2 (6 bases). The CDR3 runs to 15 residues. The V end lost 0 bases, the J end lost 0 bases, and 6 bases lay between the germline ends. The germline V gene has CDR1 SNHLY and CDR2 FYNNEI. CDR3 nucleotides: TGTGCCAGCAGTGAAGCGGGGGGCTCCTACAATGAGCAGTTCTTC. As protein: CASSEAGGSYNEQFF.

This clonotype showed up many times. V usage is TRBV27 and J usage is TRBJ2-5; 7 nucleotides match TRBD2. From germline, CDR1 is MNHEY and CDR2 SMNVEV (reference sequence). The CDR3 has 13 amino acids. Losses at the gene ends were 6 bases for V and 6 bases for J; bases not matched to a gene: 7. CDR3 nucleotides: TGTGCCAGCAGCCTAGCGGACCGTCAGACCCAGTACTTC. Translating it yields CASSLADRQTQYF.

This clonotype came up a few times. The chain employs TRBV20-1 and TRBJ1-2; the D gene is possibly TRBD1 (6 bases). Trimming stripped 2 bases from V and 3 bases from J, with 13 bases between. Germline assignment: CDR1 DFQATT and CDR2 SNEGSKA (reference sequence). This CDR3 is 14 amino acids long. CDR3 sequence (DNA): TGCAGTGCTAGAAGGGGGGACGGATACTATGGCTACACCTTC. Residues: CSARRGDGYYGYTF.

This clonotype showed up many times. This chain links TRBV4-1 with TRBJ2-7; D is undetermined. The CDR3 sequence is 13 residues long. V lost 3 bases to trimming and J lost 0 bases, with 6 bases between them. Germline values: CDR1 MGHRA, CDR2 YSYEKL. The CDR3 here is CASSHSSSYEQYF. The CDR3 DNA follows: TGCGCCAGCAGCCATAGCAGCTCCTACGAGCAGTACTTC.

This clonotype was recorded a few times. J is TRBJ2-3 and V is TRBV20-1, with 7 bases matching TRBD2. Germline CDR1 reads DFQATT; CDR2 reads SNEGSKA (reference sequence). J gave up 4 bases and V 0 bases, and 10 bases lay outside the gene matches. The CDR3 runs to 16 residues. The CDR3 DNA reads as TGCAGTGCTAGAGATCTCACGGGGGGTTTCCCAGATACGCAGTATTTT. It is translated as CSARDLTGGFPDTQYF.

This clonotype was seen a handful of times. V usage is TRBV9 and J usage is TRBJ2-7, with a weak D call TRBD2 (6 bases). The CDR3 length is 14 residues. Germline CDR1 SGDLS, CDR2 YYNGEE. Trimming left V 0 bases short and J 4 bases short, with 11 bases between. The CDR3 loop reads CASSVGRGGYEQYF. CDR3 nucleotide sequence: TGTGCCAGCAGCGTAGGGAGGGGTGGTTACGAGCAGTACTTC.

This chain links TRBV5-1 with TRBJ1-1, with TRBD1 identical over 7 bases. Germline V gives CDR1 SGHRS, CDR2 YFSETQ. CDR3 length: 16 amino acids. V shed 0 bases, J shed 6 bases, and the junction held 11 bases outside the gene matches. CDR3 nucleotide sequence: TGCGCCAGCAGCTTGGGGAGAACTGACAGGGCAGCTGAAGCTTTCTTT. As protein: CASSLGRTDRAAEAFF.

The gene calls are TRBV29-1 and TRBJ2-1; the D is unclear. Deletions cut 4 bases from V and 5 bases from J, with 9 bases between. The CDR3 runs 12 residues. In germline, CDR1 is SQVTM, CDR2 ANQGSEA. The CDR3 coding sequence is TGCAGCGTTGTTCCTCGCCACAATGAGCAGTTCTTC. The encoded protein is CSVVPRHNEQFF.

This clonotype occurred a few times. This sequence joins TRBV4-1 and TRBJ2-3; D gene unclear. The V gene's germline CDR1 is MGHRA and CDR2 YSYEKL. The germline V and J ends were trimmed by 1 base and 4 bases, with 9 bases remaining between them. The CDR3 totals 14 residues. As DNA, the CDR3 is TGCGCCAGCAGCCAAGGGGCGCGGCCAGATACGCAGTATTTT. Translation: CASSQGARPDTQYF.

V is TRBV20-1 and J is TRBJ2-1; 7 bases fit TRBD2. The CDR3 consists of 11 residues. Germline CDR1 reads DFQATT; CDR2 reads SNEGSKA (reference sequence). The CDR3 DNA reads as TGCAGCGGGGGGATCTACAATGAGCAGTTCTTC. It specifies CSGGIYNEQFF.

This rearrangement joins TRBV4-2 to TRBJ2-1; 11 bases match TRBD2. The germline gives CDR1 LGHNA, CDR2 YNFKEQ. J was trimmed by 5 bases and V by 2 bases; bases with no gene match: 20. CDR3 length equals 21 residues. CDR3 protein: CASSQTVGRLAGMGVNNEQFF. The CDR3 DNA follows: TGTGCCAGCAGCCAAACGGTTGGGAGACTAGCGGGAATGGGGGTAAACAATGAGCAGTTCTTC.

There are many counts of this clonotype. The V call is TRBV28, the J call TRBJ2-1, with a tentative D call TRBD1 (5 bases). Trimming cost V 3 bases and J 6 bases, with 27 bases left between them. The CDR3 totals 19 residues. Per germline, CDR1 MDHEN and CDR2 SYDVKM. The CDR3 loop is CASSFRRLLGRPQGNEQFF. Here the CDR3 DNA reads TGTGCCAGCAGTTTTAGAAGGTTGTTGGGGCGGCCTCAAGGCAATGAGCAGTTCTTC.

This chain uses TRBV5-1 with TRBJ2-7, with 7 nucleotides matching TRBD2. The junction had 20 bases not matched to a gene; V was cut back by 4 bases and J by 4 bases. CDR3 length: 18 residues. From germline, CDR1 is SGHRS and CDR2 YFSETQ. The DNA for the CDR3 is TGCGCCAGCAGCCCGTTACCGGCGGGAGTAAGGTACGGGTACGAGCAGTACTTC. Translated: CASSPLPAGVRYGYEQYF.

This clonotype was seen a few times. This chain connects TRBV29-1 to TRBJ2-2; possible D gene TRBD2, 6 bases. Germline V CDR1 and CDR2: SQVTM, ANQGSEA. The CDR3 is 14 amino acids. The ends were cut back, 4 bases at V and 3 bases at J, with 12 bases in the middle. The CDR3 region has the DNA TGCAGCGTTGTCGCGGGACTCCACACCGGGGAGCTGTTTTTT. This encodes CSVVAGLHTGELFF.

The V gene is TRBV10-3, the J gene TRBJ1-3, with TRBD1 as a possible D gene (6 bases). Germline values: CDR1 ENHRY, CDR2 SYGVKD. The CDR3 spans 14 residues. Trimming left V 8 bases short and J 4 bases short, with 15 bases between. CDR3 sequence reads: CAIGRGAIGNTIYF. CDR3 DNA: TGTGCCATCGGGCGGGGGGCGATCGGAAACACCATATATTTT.

Concerning this clonotype: One junction end disagrees with the germline gene, perhaps due to a read error. This rearrangement joins TRBV20-1 to TRBJ2-5; D perhaps matches TRBD2 (5 bases). Germline V lookup: CDR1 DFQATT, CDR2 SNEGSKA (reference sequence). The CDR3 runs to 13 residues. The CDR3 nucleotides read TGCAGTGCTAGTGTTCCGGTTTGGGAGACCCCGTACTTC. Its translation: CSASVPVWETPYF.

This clonotype was seen many times. The chain combines TRBV7-2 with TRBJ2-1; 8 nucleotides align to TRBD2. Germline CDR1 and CDR2: SGHTA and FQGNSA. This CDR3 has 14 residues. The J segment lost 5 bases and the V segment lost 5 bases, leaving 5 bases of the junction unmatched. In DNA form, the CDR3 reads TGTGCCAGCAGCGTCGGACTAGCCAACAATGAGCAGTTCTTC. It yields the protein CASSVGLANNEQFF.

The genes are TRBV24-1 and TRBJ2-1; D gene ambiguous. Germline values: CDR1 KGHDR, CDR2 SFDVKD. Trimming stripped 0 bases from V and 5 bases from J, with 4 bases between. This CDR3 is 13 amino acids long. The CDR3 spells CATSDLGNNEQFF. The CDR3 region has the DNA TGTGCCACCAGTGATTTGGGGAACAATGAGCAGTTCTTC.

This chain connects TRBV9 to TRBJ2-3; 9 bases are shared with TRBD1. V shed 3 bases, J shed 0 bases, and the junction held 17 bases outside the gene matches. This CDR3 contains 20 residues. The germline gives CDR1 SGDLS, CDR2 YYNGEE. In nucleotides, the CDR3 is TGTGCCAGCAGCGCTAACAGGGGGCGCATCCTTAACAAAAGCACAGATACGCAGTATTTT. This sequence encodes CASSANRGRILNKSTDTQYF.

A remark on this clonotype: The junction shows a germline mismatch at one end, possibly a read error. This rearrangement joins TRBV28 to TRBJ1-4; D uncertain. The CDR3 loop spans 13 amino acids. Germline CDR1 and CDR2: MDHEN and SYDVKM. This chain's CDR3 is CASSRATKEKLFF. The CDR3 bases are TGTGCCAGCAGCCGGGCAACTAAAGAAAAACTGTTTTTT. Full variable domain (remainder filled in from reference TRBV28 and TRBJ1-4): DVKVTQSSRYLVKRTGEKVFLECVQDMDHENMFWYRQDPGLGLRLIYFSYDVKMKEKGDIPEGYSVSREKKERFSLILESASTNQTSMYLCASSRATKEKLFFGSGTQLSVL.